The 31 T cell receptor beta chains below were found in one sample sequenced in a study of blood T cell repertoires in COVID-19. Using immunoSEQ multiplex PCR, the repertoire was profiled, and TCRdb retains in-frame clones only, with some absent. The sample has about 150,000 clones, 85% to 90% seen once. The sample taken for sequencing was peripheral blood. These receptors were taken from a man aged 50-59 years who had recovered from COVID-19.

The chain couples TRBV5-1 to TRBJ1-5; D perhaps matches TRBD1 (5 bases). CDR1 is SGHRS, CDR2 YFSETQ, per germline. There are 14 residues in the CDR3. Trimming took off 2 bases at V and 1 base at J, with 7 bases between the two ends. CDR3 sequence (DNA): TGCGCCAGCAGCTTTTCAGGGAGCAATCAGCCCCAGCATTTT. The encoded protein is CASSFSGSNQPQHF.

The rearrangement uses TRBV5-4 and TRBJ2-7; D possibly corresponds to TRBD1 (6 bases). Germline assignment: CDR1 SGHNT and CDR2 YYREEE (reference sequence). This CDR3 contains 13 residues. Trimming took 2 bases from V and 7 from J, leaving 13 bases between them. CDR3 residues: CASSFPGVVEQYF. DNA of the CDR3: TGTGCCAGCAGCTTCCCAGGGGTGGTTGAGCAGTACTTC.

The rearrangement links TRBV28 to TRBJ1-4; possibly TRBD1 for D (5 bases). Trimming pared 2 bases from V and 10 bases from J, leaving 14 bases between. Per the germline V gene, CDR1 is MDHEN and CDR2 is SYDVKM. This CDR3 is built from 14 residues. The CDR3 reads CASSLGGEGGKLFF. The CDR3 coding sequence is TGTGCCAGCAGTTTAGGGGGGGAAGGTGGAAAACTGTTTTTT. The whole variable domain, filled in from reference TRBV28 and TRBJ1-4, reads DVKVTQSSRYLVKRTGEKVFLECVQDMDHENMFWYRQDPGLGLRLIYFSYDVKMKEKGDIPEGYSVSREKKERFSLILESASTNQTSMYLCASSLGGEGGKLFFGSGTQLSVL.

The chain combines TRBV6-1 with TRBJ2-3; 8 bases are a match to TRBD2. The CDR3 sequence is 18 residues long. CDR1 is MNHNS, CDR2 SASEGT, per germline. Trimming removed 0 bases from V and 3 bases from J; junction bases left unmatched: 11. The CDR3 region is CASSEAKVSGAITDTQYF. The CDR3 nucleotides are TGTGCCAGCAGTGAAGCCAAGGTTAGCGGGGCCATAACAGATACGCAGTATTTT.

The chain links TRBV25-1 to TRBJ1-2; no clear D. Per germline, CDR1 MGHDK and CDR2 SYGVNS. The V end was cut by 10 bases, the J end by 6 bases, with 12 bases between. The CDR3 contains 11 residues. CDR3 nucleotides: TGTGCCACCCAGGCCAGCCATGGCTACACCTTC. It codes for CATQASHGYTF.

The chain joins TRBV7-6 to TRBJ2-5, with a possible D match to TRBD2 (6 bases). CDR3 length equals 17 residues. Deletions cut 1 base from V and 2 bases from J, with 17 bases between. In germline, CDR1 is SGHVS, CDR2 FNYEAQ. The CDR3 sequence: CASSLVGGGTGQETQYF. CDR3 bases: TGTGCCAGCAGCTTAGTAGGAGGAGGGACGGGACAAGAGACCCAGTACTTC.

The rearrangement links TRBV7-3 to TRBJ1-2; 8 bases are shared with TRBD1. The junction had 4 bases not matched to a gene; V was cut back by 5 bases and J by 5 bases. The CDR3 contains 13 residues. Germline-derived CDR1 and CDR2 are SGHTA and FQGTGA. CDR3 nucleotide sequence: TGTGCCAGCAGCGACGGACAGGGTTATGGCTACACCTTC. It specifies CASSDGQGYGYTF.

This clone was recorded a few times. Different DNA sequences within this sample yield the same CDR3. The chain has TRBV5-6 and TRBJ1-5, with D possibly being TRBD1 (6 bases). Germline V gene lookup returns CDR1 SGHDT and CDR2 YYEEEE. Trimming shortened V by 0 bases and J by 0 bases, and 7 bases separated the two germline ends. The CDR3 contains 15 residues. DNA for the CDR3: TGTGCCAGCAGCTTGGGACAGGCTAGCAATCAGCCCCAGCATTTT. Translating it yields CASSLGQASNQPQHF.

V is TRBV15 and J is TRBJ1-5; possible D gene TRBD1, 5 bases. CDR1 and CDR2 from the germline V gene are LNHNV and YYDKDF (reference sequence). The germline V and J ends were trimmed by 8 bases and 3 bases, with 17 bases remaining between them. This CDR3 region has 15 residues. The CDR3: CATRVGGGYNQPQHF. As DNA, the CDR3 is TGTGCCACCCGGGTTGGGGGGGGTTACAATCAGCCCCAGCATTTT.

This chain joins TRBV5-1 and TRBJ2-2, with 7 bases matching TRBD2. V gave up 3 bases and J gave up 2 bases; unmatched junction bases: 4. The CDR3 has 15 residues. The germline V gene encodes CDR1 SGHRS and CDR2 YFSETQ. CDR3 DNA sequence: TGCGCCAGCAGCTCAGCGGGGATTAACACCGGGGAGCTGTTTTTT. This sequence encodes CASSSAGINTGELFF. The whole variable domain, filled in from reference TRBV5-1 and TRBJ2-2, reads KAGVTQTPRYLIKTRGQQVTLSCSPISGHRSVSWYQQTPGQGLQFLFEYFSETQRNKGNFPGRFSGRQFSNSRSEMNVSTLELGDSALYLCASSSAGINTGELFFGEGSRLTVL.

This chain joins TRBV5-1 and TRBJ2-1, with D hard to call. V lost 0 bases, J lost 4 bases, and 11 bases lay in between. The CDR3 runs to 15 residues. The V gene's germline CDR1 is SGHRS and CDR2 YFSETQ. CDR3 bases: TGCGCCAGCAGCTTGGGCCTTAGCACGTACAATGAGCAGTTCTTC. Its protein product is CASSLGLSTYNEQFF.

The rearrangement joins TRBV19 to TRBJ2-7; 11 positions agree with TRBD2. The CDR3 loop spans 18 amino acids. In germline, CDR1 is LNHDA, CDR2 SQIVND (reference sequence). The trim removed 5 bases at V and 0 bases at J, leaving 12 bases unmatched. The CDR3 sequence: CASSRSPGLAAFSYEQYF. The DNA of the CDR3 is TGTGCCAGTAGTCGGTCCCCGGGACTAGCGGCCTTCTCCTACGAGCAGTACTTC.

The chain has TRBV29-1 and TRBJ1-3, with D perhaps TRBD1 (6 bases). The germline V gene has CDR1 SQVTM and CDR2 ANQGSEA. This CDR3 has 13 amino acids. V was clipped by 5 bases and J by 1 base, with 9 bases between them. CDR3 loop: CSVSQGSGNTIYF. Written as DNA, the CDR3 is TGCAGCGTTTCTCAGGGGTCTGGAAACACCATATATTTT.

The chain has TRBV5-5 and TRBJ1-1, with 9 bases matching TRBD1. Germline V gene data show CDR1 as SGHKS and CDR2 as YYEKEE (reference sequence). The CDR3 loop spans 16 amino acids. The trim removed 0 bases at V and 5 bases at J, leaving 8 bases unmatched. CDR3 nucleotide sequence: TGTGCCAGCAGCTTGGGACAGGGGGGAGGGGAGACTGAAGCTTTCTTT. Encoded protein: CASSLGQGGGETEAFF.

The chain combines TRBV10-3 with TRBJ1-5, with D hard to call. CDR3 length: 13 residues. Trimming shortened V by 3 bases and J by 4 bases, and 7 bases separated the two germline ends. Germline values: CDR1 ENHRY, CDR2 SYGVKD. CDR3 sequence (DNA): TGTGCCATCAGTGATTCCCCTAATCAGCCCCAGCATTTT. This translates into CAISDSPNQPQHF.

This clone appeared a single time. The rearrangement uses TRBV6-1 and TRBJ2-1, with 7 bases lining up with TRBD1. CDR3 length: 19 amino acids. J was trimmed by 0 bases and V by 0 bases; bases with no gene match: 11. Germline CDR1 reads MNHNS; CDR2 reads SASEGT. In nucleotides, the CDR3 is TGTGCCAGCAGTGAAGCGCTTCCGACAGGGCAGAGCTCCTACAATGAGCAGTTCTTC. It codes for CASSEALPTGQSSYNEQFF.

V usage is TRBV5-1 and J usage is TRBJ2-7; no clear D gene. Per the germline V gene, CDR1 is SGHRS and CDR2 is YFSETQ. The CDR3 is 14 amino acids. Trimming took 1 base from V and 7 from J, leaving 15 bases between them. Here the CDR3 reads CASSLSAVPLEQYF. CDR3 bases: TGCGCCAGCAGCTTGAGCGCAGTTCCCCTGGAGCAGTACTTC.

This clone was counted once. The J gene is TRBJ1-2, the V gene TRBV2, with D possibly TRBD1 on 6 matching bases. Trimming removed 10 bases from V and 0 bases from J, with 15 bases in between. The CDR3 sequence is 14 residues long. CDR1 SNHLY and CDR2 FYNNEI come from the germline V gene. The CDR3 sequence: CATPGDPSNYGYTF. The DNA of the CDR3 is TGTGCCACCCCAGGGGATCCCTCTAACTATGGCTACACCTTC.

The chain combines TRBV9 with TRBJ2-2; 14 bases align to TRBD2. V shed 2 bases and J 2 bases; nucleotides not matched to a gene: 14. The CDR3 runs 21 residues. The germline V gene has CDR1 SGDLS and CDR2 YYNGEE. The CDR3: CASSVGIGTSGGYLNTGELFF. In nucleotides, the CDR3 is TGTGCCAGCAGCGTGGGGATCGGGACTAGCGGGGGTTACCTTAACACCGGGGAGCTGTTTTTT.

CDR3 nucleotide sequence: TGCGCCAGCAGTGAGTCCGGGACAGGGGCCGAGCAGTACTTC. Encoded protein: CASSESGTGAEQYF. The rearrangement uses TRBV10-1 and TRBJ2-7; 10 nucleotides match TRBD1. The CDR3 sequence is 14 residues long. The V and J ends lost 0 bases and 6 bases, in that order; junction bases with no gene match: 2. The germline V gene encodes CDR1 WNHNN and CDR2 SYGVQD (reference sequence).

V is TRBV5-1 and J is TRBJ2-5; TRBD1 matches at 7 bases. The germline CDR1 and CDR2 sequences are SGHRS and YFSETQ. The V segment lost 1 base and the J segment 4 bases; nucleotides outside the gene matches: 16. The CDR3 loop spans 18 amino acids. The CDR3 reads CASSLYGDSRLWGETQYF. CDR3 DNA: TGCGCCAGCAGCTTGTACGGGGACAGCCGCCTTTGGGGAGAGACCCAGTACTTC.

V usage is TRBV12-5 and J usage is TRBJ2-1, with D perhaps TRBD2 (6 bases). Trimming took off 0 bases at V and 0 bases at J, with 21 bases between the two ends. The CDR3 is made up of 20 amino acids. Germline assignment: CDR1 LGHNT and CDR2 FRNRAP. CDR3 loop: CASGLVRLARILSSYNEQFF. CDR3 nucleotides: TGTGCTAGTGGTTTGGTACGCCTAGCGCGCATTCTAAGCTCCTACAATGAGCAGTTCTTC.

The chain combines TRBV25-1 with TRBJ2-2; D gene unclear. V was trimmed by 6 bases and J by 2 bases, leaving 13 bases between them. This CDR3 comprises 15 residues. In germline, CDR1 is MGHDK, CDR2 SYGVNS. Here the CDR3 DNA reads TGTGCCAGCAGGGCCCACCACGCTAACACCGGGGAGCTGTTTTTT. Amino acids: CASRAHHANTGELFF.

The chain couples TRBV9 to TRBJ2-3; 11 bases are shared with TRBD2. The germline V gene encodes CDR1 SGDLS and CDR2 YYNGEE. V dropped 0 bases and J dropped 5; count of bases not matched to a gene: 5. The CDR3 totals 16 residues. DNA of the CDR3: TGTGCCAGCAGCGTAGGTTCTCTAGCGGGAGGAGATACGCAGTATTTT. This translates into CASSVGSLAGGDTQYF. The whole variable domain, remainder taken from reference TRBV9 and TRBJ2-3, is DSGVTQTPKHLITATGQRVTLRCSPRSGDLSVYWYQQSLDQGLQFLIQYYNGEERAKGNILERFSAQQFPDLHSELNLSSLELGDSALYFCASSVGSLAGGDTQYFGPGTRLTVL.

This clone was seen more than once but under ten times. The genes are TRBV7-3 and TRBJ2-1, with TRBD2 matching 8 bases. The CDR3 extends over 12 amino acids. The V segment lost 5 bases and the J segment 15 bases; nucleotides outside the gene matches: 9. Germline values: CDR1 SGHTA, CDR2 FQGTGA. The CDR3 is CASSTGTSGPFF. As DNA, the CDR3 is TGTGCCAGCAGCACCGGGACTAGTGGACCGTTCTTC.

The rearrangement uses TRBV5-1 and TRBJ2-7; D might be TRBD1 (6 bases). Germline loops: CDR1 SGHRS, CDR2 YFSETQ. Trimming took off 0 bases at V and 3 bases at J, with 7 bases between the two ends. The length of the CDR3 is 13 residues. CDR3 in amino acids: CASSLEQGYEQYF. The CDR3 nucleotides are TGCGCCAGCAGCTTGGAACAGGGCTACGAGCAGTACTTC.

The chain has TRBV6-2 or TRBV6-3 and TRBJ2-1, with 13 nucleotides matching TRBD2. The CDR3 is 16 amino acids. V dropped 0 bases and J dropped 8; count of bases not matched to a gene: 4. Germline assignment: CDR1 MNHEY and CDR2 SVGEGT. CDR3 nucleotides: TGTGCCAGCAGTTACTCGACTAGCGGGAGGCTAGATGAGCAGTTCTTC. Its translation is CASSYSTSGRLDEQFF.

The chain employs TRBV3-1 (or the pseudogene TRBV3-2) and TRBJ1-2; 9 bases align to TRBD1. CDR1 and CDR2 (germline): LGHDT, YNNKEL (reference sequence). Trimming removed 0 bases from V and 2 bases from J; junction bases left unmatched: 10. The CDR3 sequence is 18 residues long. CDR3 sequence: CASSQDSVGQGLNYGYTF. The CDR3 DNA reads TGTGCCAGCAGCCAAGATTCGGTGGGACAGGGCTTAAACTATGGCTACACCTTC.

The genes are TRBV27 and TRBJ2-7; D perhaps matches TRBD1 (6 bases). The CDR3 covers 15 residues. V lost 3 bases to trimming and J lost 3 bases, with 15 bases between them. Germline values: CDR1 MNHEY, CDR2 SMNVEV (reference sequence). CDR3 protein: CASSLTAGVFYEQYF. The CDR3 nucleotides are TGTGCCAGCAGTTTGACGGCAGGGGTCTTCTACGAGCAGTACTTC.

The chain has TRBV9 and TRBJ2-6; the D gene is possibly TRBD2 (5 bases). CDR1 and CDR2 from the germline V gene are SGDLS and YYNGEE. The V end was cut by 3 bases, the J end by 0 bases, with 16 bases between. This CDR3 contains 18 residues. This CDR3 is CASSALSGILSGANVLTF. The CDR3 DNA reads TGTGCCAGCAGCGCATTAAGCGGAATCCTCTCTGGGGCCAACGTCCTGACTTTC.

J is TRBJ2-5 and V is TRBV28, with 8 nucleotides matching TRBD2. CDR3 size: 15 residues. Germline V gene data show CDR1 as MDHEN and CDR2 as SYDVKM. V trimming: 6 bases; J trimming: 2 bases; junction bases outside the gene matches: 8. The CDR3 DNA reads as TGTGCCAGCAGCCCCGGGACTAGGGTACAAGAGACCCAGTACTTC. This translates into CASSPGTRVQETQYF.